These 25 T cell receptor beta chains were all obtained from the same sample, sequenced in a study of T cells after yellow fever vaccination. One entry per CDR3 protein results from TCRdb running MiXCR on the 5' RACE reads. This table holds some 240,000 distinct CDR3 sequences, roughly 5.2% found once. Material: CD4+ T cells sorted from PBMCs, obtained on the day of the yellow fever booster vaccination. The receptors were sampled from a man younger than 35 who received the YFV17D yellow fever vaccine.

This clonotype was seen repeatedly, ten times or more. This chain links TRBV10-3 with TRBJ1-2; D possibly corresponds to TRBD1 (6 bases). This CDR3 region has 14 residues. Trimming cost V 0 bases and J 4 bases, with 9 bases left between them. CDR1 is ENHRY, CDR2 SYGVKD, per germline. The CDR3: CAISESEGGYGYTF. CDR3 coding DNA: TGTGCCATCAGTGAGTCGGAGGGGGGCTATGGCTACACCTTC.

The chain joins TRBV7-2 to TRBJ2-3, with a possible D match to TRBD2 (6 bases). The CDR3 consists of 15 residues. V dropped 6 bases and J dropped 0 bases, with 13 bases sitting between them. Germline V gene lookup returns CDR1 SGHTA and CDR2 FQGNSA. CDR3 in DNA: TGTGCCAGCAGTCGACAAGGAGGGAGCACAGATACGCAGTATTTT. This encodes CASSRQGGSTDTQYF.

This clonotype was seen repeatedly, ten times or more. The V call is TRBV7-2, the J call TRBJ2-3; possible D gene TRBD2, 6 bases. CDR3 length: 14 residues. Germline V gives CDR1 SGHTA, CDR2 FQGNSA. Trimming cost V 1 base and J 6 bases, with 11 bases left between them. The CDR3 here is CASSLGGDVDTQYF. The CDR3 bases are TGTGCCAGCAGCTTAGGGGGGGACGTGGATACGCAGTATTTT.

The chain links TRBV3-1 to TRBJ1-2; D might be TRBD1 (5 bases). V lost 2 bases, J lost 5 bases, and 9 bases lay in between. Germline CDR1 is LGHDT and CDR2 is YNNKEL (reference sequence). There are 13 residues in the CDR3. CDR3 sequence (DNA): TGTGCCAGCAGCCAACTGACAGTTTATGGCTACACCTTC. This gives the protein CASSQLTVYGYTF.

The CDR3 reads CASSLARTKKGGGTEAFF. The CDR3 DNA reads TGTGCCAGCAGCTTGGCCAGGACTAAGAAGGGAGGGGGCACTGAAGCTTTCTTT. V usage is TRBV5-6 and J usage is TRBJ1-1; tentatively, D is TRBD1 (6 bases). The CDR3 spans 18 residues. Germline values: CDR1 SGHDT, CDR2 YYEEEE. Trimming pared 0 bases from V and 4 bases from J, leaving 22 bases between.

This clonotype was counted many times. The genes are TRBV5-1 and TRBJ2-1; 11 positions match TRBD1. CDR1 and CDR2 from the germline V gene are SGHRS and YFSETQ. V dropped 4 bases and J dropped 8; count of bases not matched to a gene: 8. The CDR3 sequence is 15 residues long. The DNA of the CDR3 is TGCGCCAGCAGCCCCGGAGGACAGGGGGCCTATGAGCAGTTCTTC. Its protein is CASSPGGQGAYEQFF.

The gene calls are TRBV7-2 and TRBJ2-3, with D uncertain. Trimming removed 5 bases from V and 4 bases from J, with 10 bases in between. The CDR3 extends over 13 amino acids. Germline CDR1 is SGHTA and CDR2 is FQGNSA. The CDR3 sequence is CASSPLWADTQYF. The CDR3 nucleotides read TGTGCCAGCAGCCCCCTCTGGGCAGATACGCAGTATTTT.

This clonotype was recorded many times. V is TRBV7-9 and J is TRBJ1-3, with no clear D. V gave up 1 base and J gave up 1 base, with 8 bases separating them. Germline V gene data show CDR1 as SEHNR and CDR2 as FQNEAQ (reference sequence). This CDR3 spans 15 amino acids. The CDR3 is CASSLGGRSGNTIYF. As DNA, the CDR3 is TGTGCCAGCAGCTTAGGAGGCAGGTCTGGAAACACCATATATTTT. Complete variable domain (other parts from reference TRBV7-9 and TRBJ1-3): DTGVSQNPRHKITKRGQNVTFRCDPISEHNRLYWYRQTLGQGPEFLTYFQNEAQLEKSRLLSDRFSAERPKGSFSTLEIQRTEQGDSAMYLCASSLGGRSGNTIYFGEGSWLTVV.

This clonotype has more than one count but fewer than ten. The chain uses TRBV14 and TRBJ1-2; 7 bases are shared with TRBD1. CDR3 length: 14 amino acids. The junction had 9 bases not matched to a gene; V was cut back by 6 bases and J by 5 bases. Germline CDR1 reads SGHDN; CDR2 reads FVKESK. The CDR3 is CASSPGTEVYGYTF. The CDR3 nucleotides read TGTGCCAGCAGTCCCGGGACAGAAGTTTATGGCTACACCTTC.

In its sample, this clonotype was seen a few times. The V call is TRBV20-1, the J call TRBJ1-4; weak D call: TRBD1 (6 bases). CDR3 size: 17 residues. Trimming took off 3 bases at V and 0 bases at J, with 17 bases between the two ends. Germline V lookup: CDR1 DFQATT, CDR2 SNEGSKA (reference sequence). For the CDR3, the DNA is TGCAGTGCTAGCGCCTTTAGGACAGCCGCAACTAATGAAAAACTGTTTTTT. It is translated as CSASAFRTAATNEKLFF.

This clonotype was recorded many times. The DNA for the CDR3 is TGTGCCAGCAGCTTATATAGGGGGAGCACAGATACGCAGTATTTT. Residues: CASSLYRGSTDTQYF. The chain links TRBV7-2 to TRBJ2-3; D might be TRBD1 (6 bases). The CDR3 has 15 amino acids. V was cut by 2 bases and J by 0 bases, with 9 bases left in between. CDR1 and CDR2 (germline): SGHTA, FQGNSA. The entire variable domain, with the rest obtained from reference TRBV7-2 and TRBJ2-3, is as follows: GAGVSQSPSNKVTEKGKDVELRCDPISGHTALYWYRQSLGQGLEFLIYFQGNSAPDKSGLPSDRFSAERTGGSVSTLTIQRTQQEDSAVYLCASSLYRGSTDTQYFGPGTRLTVL.

The V and J genes are TRBV5-1 and TRBJ1-1, with 7 nucleotides matching TRBD1. The CDR3 has 13 amino acids. V trimming: 2 bases; J trimming: 6 bases; junction bases outside the gene matches: 4. Germline assignment: CDR1 SGHRS and CDR2 YFSETQ. CDR3 DNA: TGCGCCAGCAGCTTAGGGGGCACAGCTGAAGCTTTCTTT. This sequence encodes CASSLGGTAEAFF.

The sample holds a few counts of this clonotype. The chain links TRBV6-2 or TRBV6-3 to TRBJ2-7; tentatively, D is TRBD2 (6 bases). The CDR3 consists of 17 residues. Trimming cost V 8 bases and J 2 bases, with 25 bases left between them. Germline V gene data show CDR1 as MNHEY and CDR2 as SVGEGT. The CDR3 nucleotides read TGTGCCAGCCTTACGGAGGGACGGGGCCCTATTACCTACGAGCAGTACTTC. This encodes CASLTEGRGPITYEQYF.

This clonotype came up a few times. The genes are TRBV6-2 or TRBV6-3 and TRBJ1-1; 7 nucleotides match TRBD1. V lost 2 bases, J lost 0 bases, and 3 bases stayed unmatched. The CDR3 spans 15 residues. The germline V gene has CDR1 MNHEY and CDR2 SVGEGT. CDR3 sequence reads: CASSYGTAMNTEAFF. The CDR3 nucleotides read TGTGCCAGCAGTTACGGGACAGCCATGAACACTGAAGCTTTCTTT.

This clonotype appeared a few times. This sequence joins TRBV7-6 and TRBJ1-1; no reliable D call. The CDR3 contains 13 residues. V was clipped by 6 bases and J by 7 bases, with 15 bases between them. Germline CDR1 SGHVS, CDR2 FNYEAQ. The CDR3 region is CASRAQAVGEAFF. The DNA for the CDR3 is TGTGCCAGCAGAGCCCAGGCTGTAGGTGAAGCTTTCTTT.

This chain connects TRBV6-5 to TRBJ1-6; D perhaps matches TRBD1 (6 bases). The V end was cut by 0 bases, the J end by 7 bases, with 16 bases between. This CDR3 contains 17 residues. Germline V lookup: CDR1 MNHEY, CDR2 SVGAGI. CDR3 sequence: CASSYSFPGAGNSPLHF. Here the CDR3 DNA reads TGTGCCAGCAGTTACTCCTTCCCGGGGGCTGGAAATTCACCCCTCCACTTT.

This clonotype has only a few counts. The chain carries TRBV5-1 and TRBJ1-5; D may be TRBD1 (6 bases). The CDR3 consists of 15 residues. Trimming pared 4 bases from V and 7 bases from J, leaving 18 bases between. The germline CDR1 and CDR2 sequences are SGHRS and YFSETQ. CDR3 coding DNA: TGCGCCAGCAGCCTAAATAGCGGACAGAGGCAGCCCCAGCATTTT. Its protein is CASSLNSGQRQPQHF.

V gene TRBV4-2 combines with J gene TRBJ2-2; TRBD2 agrees at 8 bases. The germline CDR1 and CDR2 sequences are LGHNA and YNFKEQ. CDR3 length: 16 residues. The V and J ends lost 1 base and 3 bases, in that order; junction bases with no gene match: 4. The CDR3, as DNA: TGTGCCAGCAGCCAAGCGCGGGGGGCGGACACCGGGGAGCTGTTTTTT. As protein: CASSQARGADTGELFF.

This rearrangement joins TRBV7-9 to TRBJ2-3; 7 nucleotides line up with TRBD2. CDR1 is SEHNR and CDR2 is FQNEAQ in the germline V gene (reference sequence). This CDR3 has 16 amino acids. V shed 6 bases and J 4 bases; nucleotides not matched to a gene: 13. This CDR3 reads CASRQTRLAVPDTQYF. The CDR3 DNA follows: TGTGCCAGCAGACAAACGAGACTAGCCGTACCAGATACGCAGTATTTT.

A note on this clonotype: With a much larger clone just one base away, this may be a read error. This chain joins TRBV7-2 and TRBJ1-1; TRBD1 is a possible D gene (6 bases). V lost 10 bases and J 4 bases, leaving 19 bases between the germline ends. The CDR3 has 14 residues. CDR1 is SGHTA, CDR2 FQGNSA, per germline. DNA of the CDR3: TGTGCCACCCAACCAGGGACATGGACCACTGAAGCTTTCTTT. This codes for CATQPGTWTTEAFF.

This clonotype was seen a handful of times. This sequence joins TRBV12-3 or TRBV12-4 and TRBJ2-1; D is ambiguous. The CDR3 runs to 13 residues. The V end was cut by 5 bases, the J end by 3 bases, with 8 bases between. The CDR3 sequence: CASSEGHYNEQFF. CDR3 DNA: TGTGCCAGCAGTGAAGGCCACTACAATGAGCAGTTCTTC.

This clonotype was recorded many times. The CDR3 DNA is TGTGCCACCAGTGCCGCGGGGGGTCCCTACAATGAGCAGTTCTTC. Amino acids: CATSAAGGPYNEQFF. The chain carries TRBV24-1 and TRBJ2-1; 8 bases align to TRBD2. Germline assignment: CDR1 KGHDR and CDR2 SFDVKD. Trimming removed 5 bases from V and 2 bases from J; junction bases left unmatched: 4. The CDR3 covers 15 residues.

J is TRBJ1-5 and V is TRBV10-3, with 7 bases matching TRBD1. V lost 3 bases to trimming and J lost 5 bases; unmatched junction nucleotides: 4. The V gene's germline CDR1 is ENHRY and CDR2 SYGVKD. CDR3 length: 14 residues. This CDR3 is CAISESGTDQPQHF. DNA for the CDR3: TGTGCCATCAGTGAATCCGGGACAGATCAGCCCCAGCATTTT.

CDR3 in amino acids: CASSKGLAGGGTQYF. CDR3 nucleotide sequence: TGCGCCAGCAGCAAAGGACTAGCGGGGGGTGGGACCCAGTACTTC. This rearrangement joins TRBV4-1 to TRBJ2-5; 14 bases map to TRBD2. In germline, CDR1 is MGHRA, CDR2 YSYEKL. J was trimmed by 7 bases and V by 5 bases; bases with no gene match: 6. This CDR3 spans 15 amino acids.

This clonotype came up a few times. This chain connects TRBV6-6 to TRBJ2-2; TRBD2 aligns across 14 bases. This CDR3 has 16 residues. Germline-derived CDR1 and CDR2 are MNHNY and SVGAGI (reference sequence). The V gene end was trimmed by 6 bases and the J gene end by 9 bases; junction bases not matched to a gene: 9. The CDR3 loop is CASRNTRLAGGRELFF. The CDR3 DNA reads as TGTGCCAGCAGGAACACGAGACTAGCGGGGGGGCGGGAGCTGTTTTTT.